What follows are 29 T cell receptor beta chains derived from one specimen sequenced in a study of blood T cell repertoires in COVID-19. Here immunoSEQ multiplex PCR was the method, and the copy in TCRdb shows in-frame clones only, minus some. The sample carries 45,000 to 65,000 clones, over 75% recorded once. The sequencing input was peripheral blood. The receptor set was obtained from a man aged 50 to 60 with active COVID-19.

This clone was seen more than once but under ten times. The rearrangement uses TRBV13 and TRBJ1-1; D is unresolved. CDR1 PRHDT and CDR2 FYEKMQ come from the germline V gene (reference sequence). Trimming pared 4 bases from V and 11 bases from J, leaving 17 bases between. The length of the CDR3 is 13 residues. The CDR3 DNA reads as TGTGCCAGCAGCTCCATGGGCCATAGTGGCGCTTTCTTT. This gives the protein CASSSMGHSGAFF.

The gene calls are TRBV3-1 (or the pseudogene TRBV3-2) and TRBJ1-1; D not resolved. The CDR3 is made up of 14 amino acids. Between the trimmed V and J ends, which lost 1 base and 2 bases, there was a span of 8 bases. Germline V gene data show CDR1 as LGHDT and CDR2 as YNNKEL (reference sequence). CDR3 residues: CASSQALPNTEAFF. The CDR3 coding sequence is TGTGCCAGCAGCCAAGCTCTTCCCAACACTGAAGCTTTCTTT.

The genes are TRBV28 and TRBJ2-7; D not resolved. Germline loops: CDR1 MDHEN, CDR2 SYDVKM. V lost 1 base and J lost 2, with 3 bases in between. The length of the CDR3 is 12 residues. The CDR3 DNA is TGTGCCAGCAGTTTATCCGCCTACGAGCAGTACTTC. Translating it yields CASSLSAYEQYF.

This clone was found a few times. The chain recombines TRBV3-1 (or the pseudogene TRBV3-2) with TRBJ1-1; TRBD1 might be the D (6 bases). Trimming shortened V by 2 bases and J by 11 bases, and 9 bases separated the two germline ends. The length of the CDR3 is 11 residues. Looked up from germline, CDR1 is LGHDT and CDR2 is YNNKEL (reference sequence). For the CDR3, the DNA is TGTGCCAGCAGCCAACAGGGGAGCGCTTTCTTT. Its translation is CASSQQGSAFF.

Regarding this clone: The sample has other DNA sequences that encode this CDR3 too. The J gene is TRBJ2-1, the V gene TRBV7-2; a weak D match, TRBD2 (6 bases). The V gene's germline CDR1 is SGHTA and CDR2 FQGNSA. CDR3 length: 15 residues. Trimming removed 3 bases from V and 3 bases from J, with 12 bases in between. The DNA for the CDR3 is TGTGCCAGCAGCTTGGGAGGCGGACTCTACAATGAGCAGTTCTTC. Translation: CASSLGGGLYNEQFF.

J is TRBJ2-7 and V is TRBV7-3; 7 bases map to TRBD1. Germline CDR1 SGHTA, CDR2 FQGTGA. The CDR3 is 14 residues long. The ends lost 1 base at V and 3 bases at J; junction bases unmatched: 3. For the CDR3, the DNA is TGTGCCAGCAGCTTAAACCCAGGGGGCTACGAGCAGTACTTC. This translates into CASSLNPGGYEQYF.

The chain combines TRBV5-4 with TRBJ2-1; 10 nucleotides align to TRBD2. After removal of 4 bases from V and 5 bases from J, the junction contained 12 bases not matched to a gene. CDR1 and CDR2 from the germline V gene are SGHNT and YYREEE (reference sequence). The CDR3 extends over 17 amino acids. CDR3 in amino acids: CASSPGLAGDFNNEQFF. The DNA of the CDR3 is TGTGCCAGCAGCCCGGGGCTAGCGGGGGACTTCAACAATGAGCAGTTCTTC.

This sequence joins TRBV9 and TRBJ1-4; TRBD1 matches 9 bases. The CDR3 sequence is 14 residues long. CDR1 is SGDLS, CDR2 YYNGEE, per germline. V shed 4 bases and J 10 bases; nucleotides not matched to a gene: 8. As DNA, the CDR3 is TGTGCCAGCAGCACCCGGGACAGGGATGCAAAACTGTTTTTT. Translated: CASSTRDRDAKLFF.

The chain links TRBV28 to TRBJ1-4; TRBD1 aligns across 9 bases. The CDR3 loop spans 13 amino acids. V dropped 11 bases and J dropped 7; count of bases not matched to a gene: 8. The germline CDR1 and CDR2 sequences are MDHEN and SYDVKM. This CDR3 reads CAGQGKVSEKLFF. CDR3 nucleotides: TGTGCCGGACAGGGGAAAGTTAGTGAAAAACTGTTTTTT.

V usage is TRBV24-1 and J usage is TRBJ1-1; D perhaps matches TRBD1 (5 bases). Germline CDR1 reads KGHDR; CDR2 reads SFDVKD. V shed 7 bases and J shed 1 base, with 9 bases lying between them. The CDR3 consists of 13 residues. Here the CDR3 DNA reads TGTGCCACCAGCGACAGTTGGAACACTGAAGCTTTCTTT. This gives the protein CATSDSWNTEAFF.

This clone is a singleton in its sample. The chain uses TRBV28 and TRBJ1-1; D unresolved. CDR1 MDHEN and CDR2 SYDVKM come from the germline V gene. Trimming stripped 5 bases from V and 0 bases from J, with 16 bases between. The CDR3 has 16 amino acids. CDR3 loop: CASSLMGTNMNTEAFF. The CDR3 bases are TGTGCCAGCAGTCTCATGGGCACGAACATGAACACTGAAGCTTTCTTT.

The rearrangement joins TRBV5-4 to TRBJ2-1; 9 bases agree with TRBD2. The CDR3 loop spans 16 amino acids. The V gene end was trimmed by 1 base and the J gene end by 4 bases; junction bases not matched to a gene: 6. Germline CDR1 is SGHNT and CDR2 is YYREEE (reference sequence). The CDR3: CASSLSGGGAYNEQFF. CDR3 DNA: TGTGCCAGCAGCTTGTCGGGCGGGGGGGCGTACAATGAGCAGTTCTTC.

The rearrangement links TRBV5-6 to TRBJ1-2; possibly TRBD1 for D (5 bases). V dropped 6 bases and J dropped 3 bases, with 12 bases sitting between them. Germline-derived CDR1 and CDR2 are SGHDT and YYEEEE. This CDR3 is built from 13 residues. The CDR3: CASNQAGYYGYTF. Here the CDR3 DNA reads TGTGCCAGCAACCAAGCAGGGTACTATGGCTACACCTTC.

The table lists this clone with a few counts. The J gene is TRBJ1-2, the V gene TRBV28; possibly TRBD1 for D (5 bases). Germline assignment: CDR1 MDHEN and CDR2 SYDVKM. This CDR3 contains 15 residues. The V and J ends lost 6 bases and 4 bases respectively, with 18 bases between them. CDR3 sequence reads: CASRPVSGLIYGYTF. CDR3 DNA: TGTGCCAGCAGGCCCGTATCAGGGCTCATCTATGGCTACACCTTC.

The CDR3 is CASSPTGGAGNTIYF. The CDR3, as DNA: TGTGCCAGCAGCCCAACGGGGGGTGCTGGAAACACCATATATTTT. This chain connects TRBV7-2 to TRBJ1-3; D is possibly TRBD1 (5 bases). The CDR3 length is 15 residues. Germline CDR1 SGHTA, CDR2 FQGNSA. V was shortened by 5 bases and J by 2 bases, with 13 bases between the two germline ends.

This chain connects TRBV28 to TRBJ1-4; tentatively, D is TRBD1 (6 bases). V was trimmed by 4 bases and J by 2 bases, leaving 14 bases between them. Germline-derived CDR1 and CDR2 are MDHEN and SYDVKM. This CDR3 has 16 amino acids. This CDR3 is CASSSRFGGTNEKLFF. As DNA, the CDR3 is TGTGCCAGCAGTTCTCGATTTGGGGGCACTAATGAAAAACTGTTTTTT.

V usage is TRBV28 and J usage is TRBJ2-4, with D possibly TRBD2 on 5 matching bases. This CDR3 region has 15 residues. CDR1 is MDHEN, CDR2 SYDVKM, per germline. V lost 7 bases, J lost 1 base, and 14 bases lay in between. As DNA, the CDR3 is TGTGCCAGCATGGTGACTGGCGGGGCCAAAAACATTCAGTACTTC. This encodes CASMVTGGAKNIQYF.

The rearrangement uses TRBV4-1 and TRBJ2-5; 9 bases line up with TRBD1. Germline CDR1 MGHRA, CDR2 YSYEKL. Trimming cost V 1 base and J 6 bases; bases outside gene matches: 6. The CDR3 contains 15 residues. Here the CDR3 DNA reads TGCGCCAGCAGCCAAGCCCTCGACAGGGGGAAGACCCAGTACTTC. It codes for CASSQALDRGKTQYF.

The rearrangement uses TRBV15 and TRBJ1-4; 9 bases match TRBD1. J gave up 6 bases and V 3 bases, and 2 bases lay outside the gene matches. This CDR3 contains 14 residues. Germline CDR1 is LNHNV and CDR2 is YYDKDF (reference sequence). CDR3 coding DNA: TGTGCCACCAGCAGGGGACAGGGCGATGAAAAACTGTTTTTT. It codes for CATSRGQGDEKLFF.

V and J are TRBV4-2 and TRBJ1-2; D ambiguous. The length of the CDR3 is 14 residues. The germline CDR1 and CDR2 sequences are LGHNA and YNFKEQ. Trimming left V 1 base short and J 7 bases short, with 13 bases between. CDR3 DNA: TGTGCCAGCAGCCAAGTCGGGAGCTGGGGTGGCTACACCTTC. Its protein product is CASSQVGSWGGYTF.

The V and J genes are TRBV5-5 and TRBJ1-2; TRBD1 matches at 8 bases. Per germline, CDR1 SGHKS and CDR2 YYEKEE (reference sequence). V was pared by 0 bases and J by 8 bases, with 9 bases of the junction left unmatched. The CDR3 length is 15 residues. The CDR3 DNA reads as TGTGCCAGCAGCTTGGATATAGGACAGGGTAGGGGCTACACCTTC. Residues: CASSLDIGQGRGYTF.

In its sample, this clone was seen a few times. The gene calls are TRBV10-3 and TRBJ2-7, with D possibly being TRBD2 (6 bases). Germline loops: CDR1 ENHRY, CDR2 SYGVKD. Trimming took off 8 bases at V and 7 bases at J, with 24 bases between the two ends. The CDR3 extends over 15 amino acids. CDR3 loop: CAIGLSGLGNGEQYF. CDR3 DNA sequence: TGTGCCATCGGACTTAGCGGCCTGGGAAACGGGGAGCAGTACTTC.

CDR3 sequence: CASGGKPQHF. The CDR3, as DNA: TGTGCCAGCGGGGGGAAGCCCCAGCATTTT. The chain uses TRBV2 and TRBJ1-5, with TRBD1 as a possible D gene (5 bases). The CDR3 loop spans 10 amino acids. Germline CDR1 reads SNHLY; CDR2 reads FYNNEI. Trimming pared 8 bases from V and 8 bases from J, leaving 7 bases between.

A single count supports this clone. DNA for the CDR3: TGTGCCAGCAGCTTCCGTAGCCAGGGGGCGCGGTACACCGGGGAGCTGTTTTTT. Translation gives CASSFRSQGARYTGELFF. The chain uses TRBV7-2 and TRBJ2-2, with TRBD1 identical over 8 bases. The ends lost 3 bases at V and 3 bases at J; junction bases unmatched: 12. The CDR3 has 18 amino acids. CDR1 and CDR2 from the germline V gene are SGHTA and FQGNSA. The entire variable domain, with the rest obtained from reference TRBV7-2 and TRBJ2-2, is as follows: GAGVSQSPSNKVTEKGKDVELRCDPISGHTALYWYRQSLGQGLEFLIYFQGNSAPDKSGLPSDRFSAERTGGSVSTLTIQRTQQEDSAVYLCASSFRSQGARYTGELFFGEGSRLTVL.

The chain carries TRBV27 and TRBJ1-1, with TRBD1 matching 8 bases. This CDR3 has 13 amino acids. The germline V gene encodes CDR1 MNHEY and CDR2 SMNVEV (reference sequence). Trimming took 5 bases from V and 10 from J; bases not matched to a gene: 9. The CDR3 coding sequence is TGTGCCAGCAGTCCAAGGACAGGGTGGGCAGCTTTCTTT. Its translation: CASSPRTGWAAFF.

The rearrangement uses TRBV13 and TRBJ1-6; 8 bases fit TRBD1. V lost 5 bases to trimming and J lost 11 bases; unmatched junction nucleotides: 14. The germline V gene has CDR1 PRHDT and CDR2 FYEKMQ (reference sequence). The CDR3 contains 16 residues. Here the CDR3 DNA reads TGTGCCAGCAGCCCGGGACAGGCGACCGTTTCTACACCCCTCCACTTT. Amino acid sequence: CASSPGQATVSTPLHF.

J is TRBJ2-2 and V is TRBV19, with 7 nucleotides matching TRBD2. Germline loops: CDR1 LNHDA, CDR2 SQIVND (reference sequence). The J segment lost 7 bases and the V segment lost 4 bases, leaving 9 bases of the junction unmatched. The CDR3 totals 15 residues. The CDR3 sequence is CASSTPGRQGGELFF. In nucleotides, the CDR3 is TGTGCCAGTAGTACACCCGGGAGGCAAGGCGGGGAGCTGTTTTTT.

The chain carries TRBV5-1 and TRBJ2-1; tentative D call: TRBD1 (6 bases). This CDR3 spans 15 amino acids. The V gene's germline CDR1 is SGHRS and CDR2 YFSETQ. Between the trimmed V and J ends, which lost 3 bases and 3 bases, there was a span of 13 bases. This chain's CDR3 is CASSSQGPYYNEQFF. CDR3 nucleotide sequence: TGCGCCAGCAGCTCACAGGGTCCTTACTACAATGAGCAGTTCTTC.

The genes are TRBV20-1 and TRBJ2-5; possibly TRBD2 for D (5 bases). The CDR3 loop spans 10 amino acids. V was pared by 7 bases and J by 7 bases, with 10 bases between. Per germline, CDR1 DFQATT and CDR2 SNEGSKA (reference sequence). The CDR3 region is CSVTEGTQYF. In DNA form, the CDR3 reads TGCAGTGTTACCGAGGGGACCCAGTACTTC.